This is a list of T cell receptor beta chains from one sample in a study of shared clonotypes between healthy human individuals. Produced via immunoSEQ multiplex PCR; TCRdb's table is partial and in-frame only. The profile covers hundreds of thousands of clones, with more than 60% appearing a single time and about 9.4% taken by the ten largest. Specimen: memory CD4+ T cells sorted from blood. These receptors came from a young man in good health. Both conserved end residues are part of each CDR3. The order of the fields is J gene, CDR3 length, V gene, clone size, D gene, CDR3 protein, CDR3 DNA. A D gene is named only where the DNA matches it firmly. Size tells how often a clone was seen (once, few, many) or the class of an expanded clone, and some rows leave it out.

>TRBJ2-1|11|TRBV7-9|once|.
CASSALVEQFF
TGTGCCAGCAGCGCCCTTGTTGAGCAGTTCTTC
>TRBJ2-7|16|TRBV28|.|TRBD2
CASSPPFGGRTLLQYF
TGTGCCAGCAGCCCTCCTTTCGGCGGGAGAACGTTGTTGCAGTACTTC
>TRBJ2-5|15|TRBV5-1|.|.
CASSRTGTIVETQYF
TGCGCCAGCAGCCGGACAGGGACTATCGTAGAGACCCAGTACTTC
>TRBJ2-1|16|TRBV13|.|TRBD2
CASSLSGLAVHNEQFF
TGTGCCAGCAGCTTATCCGGACTAGCGGTCCACAATGAGCAGTTCTTC
>TRBJ2-5|17|TRBV4-3|.|.
CASSQAGDGHPGETQYF
TGCGCCAGCAGCCAAGCCGGGGACGGACACCCGGGGGAGACCCAGTACTTC
>TRBJ2-1|15|TRBV2|.|TRBD2
CASRLAGDSYNEQFF
TGTGCCAGTCGTCTAGCGGGGGACTCCTACAATGAGCAGTTCTTC
>TRBJ2-5|14|TRBV7-2|.|.
CASSGGRQRETQYF
TGTGCCAGCAGCGGGGGAAGGCAGCGAGAGACCCAGTACTTC
>TRBJ2-1|15|TRBV25-1|.|TRBD2
CASSRAGTSENEQFF
TGTGCCAGCAGTAGAGCCGGGACTAGCGAGAATGAGCAGTTCTTC
>TRBJ2-7|16|TRBV28|.|.
CASSFVAEQPTYEQYF
TGTGCCAGCAGTTTTGTAGCGGAGCAACCCACCTACGAGCAGTACTTC
>TRBJ2-7|13|TRBV7-8|once|.
CASSLITGREQYF
TGTGCCAGCAGCTTAATCACCGGTCGCGAGCAGTACTTC
>TRBJ1-1|15|TRBV6-6|.|.
CASSYSRVGNTEAFF
TGTGCCAGCAGTTACTCTCGGGTGGGGAACACTGAAGCTTTCTTT